Included here is one TCR beta chain sequence, with context. Its target is not known. This entry belongs to a study of T cell responses to AZD1222 COVID-19 vaccine. In the study overall: Pooled together were second doses at about 4 or about 12 weeks.

Data came from immunoSEQ multiplex PCR; TCRdb stores just in-frame clones and leaves some out. The table shows about 120,000 clones, with approximately 85% occurring only once. Overall study results and limits: Baseline seropositivity characterized only six AZD1222 recipients. After two AZD1222 doses, spike-specific TCR breadth and depth rose versus day 0. Targets within unmutated variant regions were reportedly found for nearly half of spike-specific TCRs.

V lost 5 bases and J 4 bases, leaving 11 bases between the germline ends. Germline V gene data show CDR1 as MNHEY and CDR2 as SMNVEV (reference sequence). This CDR3 comprises 14 residues. The starting material was peripheral blood, obtained on day 0 of AZD1222 vaccination. The chain has TRBV27 and TRBJ2-2, with unresolved D. This receptor was obtained from an adult in good health. CDR3 region: CASSLRSITGELFF. The CDR3 DNA reads TGTGCCAGCAGTCTCCGTAGTATCACCGGGGAGCTGTTTTTT.